This entry lists 19 T cell receptor beta chains sequenced from one sample in a study of cytomegalovirus exposure and HLA in healthy donors. Use of 60 Vbeta and 13 Jbeta primers characterized the PCR. Assay: immunoSEQ multiplex PCR; the TCRdb copy retains only in-frame clones and omits some. The profile covers 240,000 or so clones, with 82% appearing a single time and around 5.7% taken by the ten largest. Sequenced sample: PBMCs. The source of these receptors is a woman aged 40 to 55 in good health and CMV-seropositive.

The CDR3: CASSPDRGRGQPQHF. The CDR3 nucleotides read TGCGCCAGCAGTCCCGACAGGGGCAGGGGGCAGCCCCAGCATTTT. The rearrangement uses TRBV4-1 and TRBJ1-5; 8 nucleotides align to TRBD1. Germline lookup yields CDR1 MGHRA and CDR2 YSYEKL. This CDR3 contains 15 residues. The J segment lost 7 bases and the V segment lost 6 bases, leaving 11 bases of the junction unmatched.

The CDR3 DNA reads as TGTGCCAGCAGCCTAGGGACAGGGGGCCGCTACACCTTC. This gives the protein CASSLGTGGRYTF. The chain carries TRBV11-3 and TRBJ1-2; 12 nucleotides match TRBD1. V shed 5 bases, J shed 9 bases, and the junction held 4 bases outside the gene matches. CDR1 SGHNT and CDR2 YENEEA come from the germline V gene. This CDR3 is built from 13 residues.

The chain is built from TRBV5-1 and TRBJ2-7; weak D call: TRBD2 (5 bases). This CDR3 is built from 15 residues. V lost 0 bases and J lost 6, with 16 bases in between. Germline V lookup: CDR1 SGHRS, CDR2 YFSETQ. The DNA for the CDR3 is TGCGCCAGCAGCTTGGAGGTCCGCCCCGGGATCGAGCAGTACTTC. Translating it yields CASSLEVRPGIEQYF.

This clone was counted a few times. This CDR3 is CASSLRQGGRTDTQYF. For the CDR3, the DNA is TGTGCCAGCAGCTTAAGACAGGGAGGTCGCACAGATACGCAGTATTTT. The rearrangement links TRBV7-2 to TRBJ2-3, with D perhaps matching TRBD1 (7 bases). Deletions cut 2 bases from V and 1 base from J, with 13 bases between. Germline V lookup: CDR1 SGHTA, CDR2 FQGNSA. The CDR3 contains 16 residues.

This chain uses TRBV7-2 with TRBJ1-5, with 10 bases identical to TRBD1. Germline loops: CDR1 SGHTA, CDR2 FQGNSA. This CDR3 spans 15 amino acids. V was pared by 6 bases and J by 9 bases, with 11 bases of the junction left unmatched. CDR3 region: CASSELTGGLLPQHF. The CDR3 region has the DNA TGTGCCAGCAGTGAGTTGACAGGGGGCCTCTTGCCCCAGCATTTT.

The V gene is TRBV25-1, the J gene TRBJ2-2, with a possible D match to TRBD1 (6 bases). This CDR3 is built from 17 residues. CDR1 is MGHDK, CDR2 SYGVNS, per germline. V was cut by 5 bases and J by 2 bases, with 18 bases left in between. The CDR3: CASSKTVRTANTGELFF. In nucleotides, the CDR3 is TGTGCCAGCAGTAAAACCGTACGGACAGCCAACACCGGGGAGCTGTTTTTT.

This chain connects TRBV2 to TRBJ2-7; no definite D call. The CDR3 has 12 residues. Germline CDR1 SNHLY, CDR2 FYNNEI. Trimming took off 6 bases at V and 7 bases at J, with 13 bases between the two ends. The DNA for the CDR3 is TGTGCCAGCAGACCAGGTTCGAGAGAGCAGTACTTC. Protein product: CASRPGSREQYF.

The CDR3 reads CASSLRVRALQETQYF. The CDR3 bases are TGCGCCAGCAGCTTGAGGGTCAGGGCCCTCCAAGAGACCCAGTACTTC. The chain links TRBV5-1 to TRBJ2-5; a possible D gene is TRBD1 (5 bases). Trimming stripped 1 base from V and 1 base from J, with 14 bases between. CDR1 is SGHRS and CDR2 is YFSETQ in the germline V gene. There are 16 residues in the CDR3.

The chain employs TRBV9 and TRBJ2-2, with a tentative D call TRBD2 (5 bases). Germline CDR1 reads SGDLS; CDR2 reads YYNGEE. The CDR3 covers 16 residues. Trimming removed 2 bases from V and 6 bases from J, with 17 bases in between. CDR3 sequence (DNA): TGTGCCAGCAGCGTTATTATACGGGATGGGGCCGGGGAGCTGTTTTTT. Its protein product is CASSVIIRDGAGELFF.

This clone has only one observation. The chain employs TRBV29-1 and TRBJ2-7, with 9 bases matching TRBD1. Germline values: CDR1 SQVTM, CDR2 ANQGSEA. The V segment lost 6 bases and the J segment 5 bases; nucleotides outside the gene matches: 8. CDR3 length: 13 residues. CDR3 in amino acids: CSVEPDRGHEQYF. The CDR3 nucleotides are TGCAGCGTGGAACCGGACAGGGGCCACGAGCAGTACTTC.

The chain employs TRBV10-2 and TRBJ2-4; 10 bases match TRBD2. The CDR3 is 16 residues long. Germline V gene data show CDR1 as WSHSY and CDR2 as SAAADI. The trim removed 7 bases at V and 3 bases at J, leaving 9 bases unmatched. CDR3 bases: TGCGCCAGCATAAATCGGAGCGGGAGGGACAAAAACATTCAGTACTTC. Protein product: CASINRSGRDKNIQYF.

This clone was counted once. The chain has TRBV20-1 and TRBJ1-1; 7 bases fit TRBD1. The CDR3 loop spans 11 amino acids. Germline V gene lookup returns CDR1 DFQATT and CDR2 SNEGSKA (reference sequence). The trim removed 6 bases at V and 7 bases at J, leaving 5 bases unmatched. CDR3 loop: CSARDSFEAFF. For the CDR3, the DNA is TGCAGTGCCCGGGACAGCTTTGAAGCTTTCTTT.

As to this clone: One end of the junction is discordant with germline, which a read error may explain. This CDR3 is also generated by other DNA sequences in the sample. The chain couples TRBV7-2 to TRBJ1-2, with 10 bases lining up with TRBD1. Germline V lookup: CDR1 SGHTA, CDR2 FQGNSA. The CDR3 has 16 amino acids. In DNA form, the CDR3 reads TGCGCCAGCAGCTTAGACGGGACAGGGGCCAACTATGGCTACACCTTC. Encoded protein: CASSLDGTGANYGYTF.

This chain uses TRBV5-1 with TRBJ2-2; 15 nucleotides align to TRBD2. J lost 0 bases, V lost 7 bases, and 4 bases had no gene match. Germline values: CDR1 SGHRS, CDR2 YFSETQ. The CDR3 is made up of 17 amino acids. CDR3 amino acids: CASGGLAGGPNTGELFF. CDR3 nucleotides: TGCGCCAGCGGGGGACTAGCGGGGGGTCCGAACACCGGGGAGCTGTTTTTT.

The chain joins TRBV7-2 to TRBJ1-2, with D possibly TRBD1 on 5 matching bases. Germline V gene lookup returns CDR1 SGHTA and CDR2 FQGNSA. This CDR3 is 12 amino acids long. V was clipped by 4 bases and J by 10 bases, with 13 bases between them. CDR3 DNA sequence: TGTGCCAGCAGCTCGGATACAGGCCCCTACACCTTC. Translated: CASSSDTGPYTF.

This chain joins TRBV19 and TRBJ2-1, with 9 bases that match TRBD2. Trimming removed 7 bases from V and 4 bases from J; junction bases left unmatched: 5. Germline assignment: CDR1 LNHDA and CDR2 SQIVND (reference sequence). This CDR3 is 14 amino acids long. Here the CDR3 reads CASNSGGPYNEQFF. CDR3 coding DNA: TGTGCCAGTAACAGCGGGGGGCCTTACAATGAGCAGTTCTTC.

The V gene is TRBV9, the J gene TRBJ1-3; D gene uncertain. There are 14 residues in the CDR3. Trimming took off 0 bases at V and 7 bases at J, with 11 bases between the two ends. From germline, CDR1 is SGDLS and CDR2 YYNGEE. The CDR3 DNA follows: TGTGCCAGCAGCGTAGCATCCGCCGGGAACACCATATATTTT. This sequence encodes CASSVASAGNTIYF.

This clone was found once. The V call is TRBV30, the J call TRBJ1-2; the D gene is possibly TRBD1 (5 bases). The CDR3 is made up of 11 amino acids. Trimming pared 6 bases from V and 4 bases from J, leaving 9 bases between. Germline assignment: CDR1 GTSNPN and CDR2 SVGIG (reference sequence). The CDR3 spells CACRRGYGYTF. CDR3 DNA: TGTGCCTGCCGGAGGGGCTATGGCTACACCTTC. The full variable domain, with the rest looked up from reference TRBV30 and TRBJ1-2, is SQTIHQWPATLVQPVGSPLSLECTVEGTSNPNLYWYRQAAGRGLQLLFYSVGIGQISSEVPQNLSASRPQDRQFILSSKKLLLSDSGFYLCACRRGYGYTFGSGTRLTVV.

CDR3 sequence: CASRRDRIIGSEAFF. CDR3 sequence (DNA): TGTGCCAGCAGACGGGACAGGATTATTGGTAGTGAAGCTTTCTTT. The genes are TRBV11-1 and TRBJ1-1; 8 positions match TRBD1. Germline lookup yields CDR1 SGHAT and CDR2 FQDESV (reference sequence). The V segment lost 6 bases and the J segment 7 bases; nucleotides outside the gene matches: 13. The CDR3 extends over 15 amino acids. The complete variable domain, with remaining parts taken from reference TRBV11-1 and TRBJ1-1, reads EAEVAQSPRYKITEKSQAVAFWCDPISGHATLYWYRQILGQGPELLVQFQDESVVDDSQLPKDRFSAERLKGVDSTLKIQPAELGDSAMYLCASRRDRIIGSEAFFGQGTRLTVV.